Sequencing of this TCR beta chain was carried out in a study of cytomegalovirus exposure and HLA in healthy donors (dated by TCRdb to about 2017). In the study overall: According to a later analysis, one platform produced both the roughly 110 validation repertoires and the roughly 640 repertoires of the first cohort. The study aimed to test whether signatures of past pathogen exposure could be identified by cataloging public T cell receptors. Along with the 666-subject first cohort, a separate validation cohort of roughly 110 different subjects was used. To predict cytomegalovirus infection status, the study combined high-throughput TCR immunosequencing, statistical association of individual TCRs with disease status, and machine learning.

Receptors were amplified or captured by the immunoSEQ multiplex PCR assay. Regarding the original processing steps: A statistical classification framework was developed to diagnose cytomegalovirus status using the catalog of TCR beta chain sequences. Not all clones reach the TCRdb copy of this immuneACCESS table, which keeps in-frame sequences only. Checked studies attribute under half of the gap to unresolved V genes and leave the rest unexplained. V and J calls and clone size come straight from that table; D and trimming were deduced from the DNA. The sample yields about 74,000 clones; 90% to 95% were counted once. The ten largest clones take up approximately 1.5% of the sample. V is pared back by 0 bases and J by 6 bases, with 12 bases lying between the germline termini. From cysteine to phenylalanine, the CDR3 is 15 amino acids long. Only the CDR3 region is kept as DNA, spanning 45 bases read in frame from base 1. Looking up the germline V gene yields CDR1 SGHRS and CDR2 YFSETQ.

About this clone: The antigen it binds to is not known. No clone much larger than this one lies a single base away; base qualities are absent.

The donors were included in the validation cohort of 90 to 150 subjects, a group kept apart from the roughly 610-subject first cohort. Findings and caveats that apply to the study as a whole: The classifier was reported to diagnose cytomegalovirus status with high specificity and sensitivity in both the original cohort and the validation cohort. The validation cohort had no HLA typing available for a later analysis, so co-occurrence within that cohort was assessed over all 130 or so repertoires. In vitro tests confirmed that a few of the cytomegalovirus-associated TCR beta chains recognize cytomegalovirus antigens. The study listed 150 to 200 TCR beta chains as associated with cytomegalovirus. Across donors, most TCR sequences were observed very rarely, whereas some public TCRs were present in many individuals. Subsequent analysis determined that TCRs grouped into clusters in the first cohort also showed a tendency toward co-occurrence across the roughly 120 validation repertoires, and 94% of cluster scores exceeded 0. The authors suggested that the approach could potentially be generalized to other disease states and immunological phenotypes.

The rearranged segments are TRBV5-1 and TRBJ1-4; the D gene lacks a confident call. The source of this sequence is a man aged 18 to 30 in good health and CMV-seropositive. The sequenced sample consisted of PBMCs. Here is the DNA: TGCGCCAGCAGCTTGGAAGGGAGTTGGGATGAAAAACTGTTTTTT. It translates to CASSLEGSWDEKLFF. Extended through the reference TRBV5-1 and TRBJ1-4 proteins, this CDR3 yields the full variable domain: KAGVTQTPRYLIKTRGQQVTLSCSPISGHRSVSWYQQTPGQGLQFLFEYFSETQRNKGNFPGRFSGRQFSNSRSEMNVSTLELGDSALYLCASSLEGSWDEKLFFGSGTQLSVL.